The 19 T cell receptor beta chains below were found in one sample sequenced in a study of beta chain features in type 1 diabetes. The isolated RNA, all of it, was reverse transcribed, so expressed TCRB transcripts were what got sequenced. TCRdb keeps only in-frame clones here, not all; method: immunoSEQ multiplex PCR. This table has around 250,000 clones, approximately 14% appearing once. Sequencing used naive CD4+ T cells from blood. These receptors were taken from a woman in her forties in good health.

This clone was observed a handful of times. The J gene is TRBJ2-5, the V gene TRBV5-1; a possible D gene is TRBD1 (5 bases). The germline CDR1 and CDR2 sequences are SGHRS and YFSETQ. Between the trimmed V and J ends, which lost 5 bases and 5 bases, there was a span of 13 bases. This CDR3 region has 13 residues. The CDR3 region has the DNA TGCGCCAGCAGTCCCCAGGGAAGGGAGACCCAGTACTTC. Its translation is CASSPQGRETQYF.

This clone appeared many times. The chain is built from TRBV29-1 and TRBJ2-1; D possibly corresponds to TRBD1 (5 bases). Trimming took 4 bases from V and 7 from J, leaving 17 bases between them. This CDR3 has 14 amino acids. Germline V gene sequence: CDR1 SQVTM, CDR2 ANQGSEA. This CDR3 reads CSVATERLGNEQFF. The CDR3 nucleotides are TGCAGCGTTGCGACAGAAAGGTTGGGGAATGAGCAGTTCTTC.

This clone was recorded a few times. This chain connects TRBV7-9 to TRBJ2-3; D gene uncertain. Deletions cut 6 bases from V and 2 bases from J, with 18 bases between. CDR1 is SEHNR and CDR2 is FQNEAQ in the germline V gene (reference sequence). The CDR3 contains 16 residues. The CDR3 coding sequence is TGTGCCAGCAGAAAGATGGCAGGTCAAAACACAGATACGCAGTATTTT. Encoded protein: CASRKMAGQNTDTQYF.

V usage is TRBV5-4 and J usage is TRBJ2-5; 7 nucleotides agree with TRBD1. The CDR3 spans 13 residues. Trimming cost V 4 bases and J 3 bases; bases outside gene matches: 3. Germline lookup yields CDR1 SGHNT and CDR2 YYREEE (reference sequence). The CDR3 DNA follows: TGTGCCAGCAGCGAAGGGACAGAAGAGACCCAGTACTTC. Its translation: CASSEGTEETQYF.

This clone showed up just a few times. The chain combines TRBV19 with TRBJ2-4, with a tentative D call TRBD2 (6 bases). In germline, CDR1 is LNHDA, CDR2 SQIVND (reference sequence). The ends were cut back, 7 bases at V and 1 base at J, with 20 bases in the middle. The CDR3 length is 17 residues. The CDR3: CASTLAIGGNAKNIQYF. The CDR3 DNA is TGTGCCAGTACTCTTGCGATTGGCGGGAATGCCAAAAACATTCAGTACTTC.

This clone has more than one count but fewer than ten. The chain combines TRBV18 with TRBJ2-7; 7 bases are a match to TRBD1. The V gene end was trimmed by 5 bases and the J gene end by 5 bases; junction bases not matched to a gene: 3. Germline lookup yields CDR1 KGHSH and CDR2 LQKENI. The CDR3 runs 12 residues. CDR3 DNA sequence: TGTGCCAGCTCATTTGGACAGGACGAGCAGTACTTC. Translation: CASSFGQDEQYF. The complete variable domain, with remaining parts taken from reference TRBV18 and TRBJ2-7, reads NAGVMQNPRHLVRRRGQEARLRCSPMKGHSHVYWYRQLPEEGLKFMVYLQKENIIDESGMPKERFSAEFPKEGPSILRIQQVVRGDSAAYFCASSFGQDEQYFGPGTRLTVT.

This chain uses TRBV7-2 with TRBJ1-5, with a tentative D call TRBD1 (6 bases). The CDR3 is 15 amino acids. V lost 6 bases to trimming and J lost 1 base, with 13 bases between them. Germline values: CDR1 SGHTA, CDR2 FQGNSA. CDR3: CASSPSGVSNQPQHF. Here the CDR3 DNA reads TGTGCCAGCAGTCCCTCAGGGGTGAGCAATCAGCCCCAGCATTTT.

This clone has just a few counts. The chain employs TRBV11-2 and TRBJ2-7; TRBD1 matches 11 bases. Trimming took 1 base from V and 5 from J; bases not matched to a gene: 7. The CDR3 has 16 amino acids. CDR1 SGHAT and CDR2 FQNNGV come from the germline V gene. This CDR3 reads CASSLGGTGGSHEQYF. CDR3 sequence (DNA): TGTGCCAGCAGCTTAGGCGGGACAGGGGGTTCCCACGAGCAGTACTTC.

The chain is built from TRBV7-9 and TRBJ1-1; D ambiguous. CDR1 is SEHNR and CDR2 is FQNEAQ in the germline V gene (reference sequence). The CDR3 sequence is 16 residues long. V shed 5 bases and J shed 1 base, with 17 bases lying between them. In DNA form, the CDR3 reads TGTGCCAGCAGCCCTGAGGGTGCCGGAAAGAACACTGAAGCTTTCTTT. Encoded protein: CASSPEGAGKNTEAFF.

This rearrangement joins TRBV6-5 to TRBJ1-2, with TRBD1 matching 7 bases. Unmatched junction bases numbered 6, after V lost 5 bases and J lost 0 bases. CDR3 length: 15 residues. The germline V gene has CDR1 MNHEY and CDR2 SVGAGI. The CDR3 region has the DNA TGTGCCAGCAGTCAACGGACAGGAGCTAACTATGGCTACACCTTC. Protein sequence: CASSQRTGANYGYTF.

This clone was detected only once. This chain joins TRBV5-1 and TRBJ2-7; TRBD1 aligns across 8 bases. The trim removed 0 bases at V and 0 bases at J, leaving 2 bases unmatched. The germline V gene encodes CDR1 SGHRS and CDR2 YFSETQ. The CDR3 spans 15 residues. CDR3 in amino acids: CASSLGQGISYEQYF. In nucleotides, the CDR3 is TGCGCCAGCAGCTTGGGACAGGGGATCTCCTACGAGCAGTACTTC.

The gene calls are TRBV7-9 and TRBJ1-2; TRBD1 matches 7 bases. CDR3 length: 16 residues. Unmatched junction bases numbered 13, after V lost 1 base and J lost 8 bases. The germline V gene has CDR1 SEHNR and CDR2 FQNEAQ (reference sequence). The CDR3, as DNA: TGTGCCAGCAGCTTAGGGCTGGACAGGCCATCCGGAGGCTACACCTTC. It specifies CASSLGLDRPSGGYTF.

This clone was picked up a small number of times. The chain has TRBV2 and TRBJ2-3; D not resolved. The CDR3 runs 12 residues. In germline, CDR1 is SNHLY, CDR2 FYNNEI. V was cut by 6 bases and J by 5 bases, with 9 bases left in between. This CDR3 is CASSVVRDTQYF. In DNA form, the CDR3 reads TGTGCCAGCAGCGTCGTCAGAGATACGCAGTATTTT.

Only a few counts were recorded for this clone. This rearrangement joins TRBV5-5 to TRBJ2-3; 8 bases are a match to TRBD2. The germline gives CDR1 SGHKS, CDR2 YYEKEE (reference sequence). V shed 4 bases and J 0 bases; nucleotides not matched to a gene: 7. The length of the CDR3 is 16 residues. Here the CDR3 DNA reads TGTGCCAGCAGCCCGATTAGCGGGGATAGCACAGATACGCAGTATTTT. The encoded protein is CASSPISGDSTDTQYF.

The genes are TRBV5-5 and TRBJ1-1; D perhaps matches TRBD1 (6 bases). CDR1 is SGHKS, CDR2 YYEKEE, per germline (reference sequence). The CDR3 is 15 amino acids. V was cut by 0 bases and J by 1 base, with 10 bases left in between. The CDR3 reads CASSLASRGNTEAFF. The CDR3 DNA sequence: TGTGCCAGCAGCTTGGCCTCCAGGGGGAACACTGAAGCTTTCTTT. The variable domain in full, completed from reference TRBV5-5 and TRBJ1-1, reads DAGVTQSPTHLIKTRGQQVTLRCSPISGHKSVSWYQQVLGQGPQFIFQYYEKEERGRGNFPDRFSARQFPNYSSELNVNALLLGDSALYLCASSLASRGNTEAFFGQGTRLTVV.

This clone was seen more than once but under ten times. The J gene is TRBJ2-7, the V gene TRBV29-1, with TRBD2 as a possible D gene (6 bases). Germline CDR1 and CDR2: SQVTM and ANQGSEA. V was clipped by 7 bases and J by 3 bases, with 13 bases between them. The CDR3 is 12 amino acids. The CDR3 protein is CSAERGGYEQYF. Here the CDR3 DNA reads TGCAGCGCAGAAAGGGGAGGCTACGAGCAGTACTTC.

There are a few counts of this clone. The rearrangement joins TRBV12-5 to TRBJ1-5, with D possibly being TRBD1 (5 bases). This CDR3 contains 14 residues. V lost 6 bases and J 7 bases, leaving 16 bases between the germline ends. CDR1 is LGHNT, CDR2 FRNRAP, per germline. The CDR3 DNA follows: TGTGCTAGTGGAAACGGGGGGTCGGGACAGCCCCAGCATTTT. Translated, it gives CASGNGGSGQPQHF.

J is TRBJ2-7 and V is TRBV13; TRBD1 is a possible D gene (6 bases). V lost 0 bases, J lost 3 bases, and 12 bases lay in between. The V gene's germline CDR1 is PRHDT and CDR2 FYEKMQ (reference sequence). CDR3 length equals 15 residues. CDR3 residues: CASSLGRQGNYEQYF. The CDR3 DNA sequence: TGTGCCAGCAGCTTAGGCCGGCAGGGGAACTACGAGCAGTACTTC.

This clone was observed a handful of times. CDR3: CASTEPLHF. Written as DNA, the CDR3 is TGTGCCAGCACCGAGCCCCTCCACTTT. The genes are TRBV3-2 and TRBJ1-6. TRBV3-2 is flagged as a pseudogene. The length of the CDR3 is 9 residues.